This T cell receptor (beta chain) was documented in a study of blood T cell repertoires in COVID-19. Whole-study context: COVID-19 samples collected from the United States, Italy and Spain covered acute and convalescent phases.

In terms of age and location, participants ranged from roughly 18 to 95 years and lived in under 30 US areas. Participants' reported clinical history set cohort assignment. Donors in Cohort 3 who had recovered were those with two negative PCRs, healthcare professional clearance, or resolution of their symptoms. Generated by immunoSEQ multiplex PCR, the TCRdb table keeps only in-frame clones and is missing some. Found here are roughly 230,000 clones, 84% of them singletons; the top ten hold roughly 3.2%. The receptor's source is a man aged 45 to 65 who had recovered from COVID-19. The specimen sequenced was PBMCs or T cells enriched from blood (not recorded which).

The CDR3 spells CASSHGAAGGLSTDTQYF. DNA of the CDR3: TGTGCCAGCAGCCACGGGGCAGCGGGAGGGCTTAGCACAGATACGCAGTATTTT. This rearrangement joins TRBV9 to TRBJ2-3, with 10 bases aligning to TRBD2. Germline V gene sequence: CDR1 SGDLS, CDR2 YYNGEE. The V and J ends lost 4 bases and 0 bases, in that order; junction bases with no gene match: 11. This CDR3 contains 18 residues.